This TCR beta chain comes out of a study of CD4+ T cells in melanoma. Study findings and constraints: CD8+ T cell, macrophage and B cell function reportedly correlated with neoantigen-specific CD4+ T cells. In melanoma, neoantigen-specific CD4+ T cells reportedly differed in differentiation state.

V shed 5 bases, J shed 5 bases, and the junction held 0 bases outside the gene matches. CDR3 size: 12 residues. Using immunoSEQ multiplex PCR, the repertoire was profiled, and TCRdb retains in-frame clones only, with some absent. The sample includes a few thousand clones, 50% to 75% seen only once; the top ten take about 26%. Concerning this clone: Antigen unknown.

The sequence was obtained from a human donor with melanoma. V is TRBV12-3 or TRBV12-4 and J is TRBJ1-2; 9 nucleotides match TRBD1. The sample taken for sequencing was cells from a culture (not recorded whether cultured in vitro). CDR3 residues: CASSGTGYGYTF. The DNA of the CDR3 is TGTGCCAGCAGTGGGACAGGGTATGGCTACACCTTC.